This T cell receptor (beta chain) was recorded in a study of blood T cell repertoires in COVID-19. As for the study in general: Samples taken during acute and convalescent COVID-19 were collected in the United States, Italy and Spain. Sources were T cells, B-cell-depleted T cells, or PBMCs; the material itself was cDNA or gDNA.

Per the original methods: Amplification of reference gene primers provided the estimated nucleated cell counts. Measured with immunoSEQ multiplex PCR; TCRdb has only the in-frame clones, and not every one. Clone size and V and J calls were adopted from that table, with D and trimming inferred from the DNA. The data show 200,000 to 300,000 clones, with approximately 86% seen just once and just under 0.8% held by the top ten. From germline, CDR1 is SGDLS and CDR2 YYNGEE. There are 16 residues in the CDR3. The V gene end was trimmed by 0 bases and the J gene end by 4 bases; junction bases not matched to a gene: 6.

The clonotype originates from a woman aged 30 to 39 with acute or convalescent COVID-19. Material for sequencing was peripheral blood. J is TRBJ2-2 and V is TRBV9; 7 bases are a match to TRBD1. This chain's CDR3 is CASSVVEGAFTGELFF. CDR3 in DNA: TGTGCCAGCAGCGTAGTAGAGGGGGCGTTCACCGGGGAGCTGTTTTTT.